The 22 T cell receptor beta chains given below trace back to one sample, sequenced in a study of CD8 T cells in Susac syndrome. After extraction with the RNeasy kit, roughly 0.5 to 1 ug of the RNA was reverse transcribed using random hexamers. In TCRdb, the immunoSEQ multiplex PCR reads were re-called with MiXCR into one record per CDR3 protein. The repertoire includes 100,000 to 150,000 distinct CDR3 sequences, roughly 93% of them detected once, and about 0.09% sits in the top ten. Sequencing input: CD4+ T cells from PBMCs. The origin of the receptors is a human donor with multiple sclerosis.

CDR3 in DNA: TGTGCCAGCAGCCCCTATGCGAGTAGCGGAAGAGGGAATACGCAGTATTTT. This sequence encodes CASSPYASSGRGNTQYF. This chain links TRBV3-1 with TRBJ2-3; D may be TRBD2 (6 bases). CDR1 is LGHDT, CDR2 YNNKEL, per germline (reference sequence). There are 17 residues in the CDR3. V was clipped by 4 bases and J by 7 bases, with 24 bases between them.

The chain recombines TRBV10-3 with TRBJ1-1; TRBD1 matches at 7 bases. This CDR3 has 13 residues. Per germline, CDR1 ENHRY and CDR2 SYGVKD. With 11 bases clipped from V and 1 base from J, the junction kept 7 bases outside the gene matches. This CDR3 reads CAVRTGGNTEAFF. CDR3 DNA: TGTGCCGTACGGACAGGCGGGAACACTGAAGCTTTCTTT.

The rearrangement joins TRBV9 to TRBJ1-1; D gene uncertain. Trimming pared 0 bases from V and 0 bases from J, leaving 12 bases between. The CDR3 sequence is 16 residues long. Germline V gene lookup returns CDR1 SGDLS and CDR2 YYNGEE. The chain's CDR3 is CASSVGVTRMNTEAFF. For the CDR3, the DNA is TGTGCCAGCAGCGTAGGTGTCACAAGGATGAACACTGAAGCTTTCTTT.

The CDR3 region has the DNA TGTGCCAGCAGCCCCGGAGGGCAGGGGGACAACACCATATATTTT. It specifies CASSPGGQGDNTIYF. The chain links TRBV5-6 to TRBJ1-3; 7 bases map to TRBD1. This CDR3 is built from 15 residues. Germline V CDR1 and CDR2: SGHDT, YYEEEE. J was trimmed by 7 bases and V by 4 bases; bases with no gene match: 11.

This chain joins TRBV28 and TRBJ1-2, with D unresolved. The V end was cut by 1 base, the J end by 4 bases, with 4 bases between. The V gene's germline CDR1 is MDHEN and CDR2 SYDVKM. The CDR3 totals 12 residues. The CDR3 sequence: CASSLSSYGYTF. The CDR3 bases are TGTGCCAGCAGTTTATCCAGCTATGGCTACACCTTC.

The chain joins TRBV12-3 or TRBV12-4 to TRBJ1-5; tentative D call: TRBD1 (5 bases). V lost 6 bases to trimming and J lost 7 bases, with 13 bases between them. The CDR3 has 13 residues. CDR3 sequence: CASRGPTFQPQHF. As DNA, the CDR3 is TGTGCCAGCAGGGGACCGACCTTCCAGCCCCAGCATTTT.

This clonotype appeared a few times. The V call is TRBV6-2 or TRBV6-3, the J call TRBJ1-1; D call uncertain. Per germline, CDR1 MNHEY and CDR2 SVGEGT. Between the trimmed V and J ends, which lost 6 bases and 10 bases, there was a span of 18 bases. There are 13 residues in the CDR3. DNA of the CDR3: TGTGCCAGCAGCCACTCTACAAGCTCGGGAGCTTTCTTT. As protein: CASSHSTSSGAFF.

This clonotype turned up a few times. The chain carries TRBV5-1 and TRBJ1-4, with 9 bases that match TRBD1. The CDR3 runs 16 residues. Losses at the gene ends were 4 bases for V and 6 bases for J; bases not matched to a gene: 10. Germline-derived CDR1 and CDR2 are SGHRS and YFSETQ. CDR3: CASSPSGTGRDEKLFF. The CDR3 DNA reads as TGCGCCAGCAGCCCGTCGGGGACAGGGAGAGATGAAAAACTGTTTTTT.

This clonotype was seen just once. The chain carries TRBV20-1 and TRBJ2-5; 10 nucleotides agree with TRBD2. V gave up 6 bases and J gave up 4 bases; unmatched junction bases: 8. Germline CDR1 is DFQATT and CDR2 is SNEGSKA (reference sequence). The CDR3 extends over 14 amino acids. Here the CDR3 DNA reads TGCAGTGCCAGGACTAGCGGACTTCCAGAGACCCAGTACTTC. It translates to CSARTSGLPETQYF.

The chain combines TRBV30 with TRBJ1-2, with 9 bases lining up with TRBD1. The J segment lost 7 bases and the V segment lost 0 bases, leaving 12 bases of the junction unmatched. The CDR3 contains 16 residues. CDR1 GTSNPN and CDR2 SVGIG come from the germline V gene (reference sequence). CDR3 protein: CAWSVLLGQGETGYTF. DNA of the CDR3: TGTGCCTGGAGTGTTCTATTGGGACAGGGAGAAACTGGCTACACCTTC.

The gene calls are TRBV5-4 and TRBJ2-7; D is unclear. This CDR3 spans 15 amino acids. V was clipped by 0 bases and J by 0 bases, with 10 bases between them. Germline CDR1 reads SGHNT; CDR2 reads YYREEE (reference sequence). CDR3 DNA: TGTGCCAGCAGCTTGGAGCCACAGAGCTCCTACGAGCAGTACTTC. Protein: CASSLEPQSSYEQYF.

The genes are TRBV19 and TRBJ1-1; D unresolved. The CDR3 has 13 amino acids. Germline V gene sequence: CDR1 LNHDA, CDR2 SQIVND (reference sequence). The V gene lost 4 bases and the J gene lost 1 base, with 7 bases spanning the gap. This CDR3 reads CASSNVQNTEAFF. The CDR3 DNA is TGTGCCAGTAGTAACGTACAGAACACTGAAGCTTTCTTT.

This rearrangement joins TRBV5-1 to TRBJ2-5; 9 nucleotides match TRBD1. The CDR3 sequence is 14 residues long. The trim removed 4 bases at V and 5 bases at J, leaving 6 bases unmatched. CDR1 and CDR2 from the germline V gene are SGHRS and YFSETQ. CDR3 bases: TGCGCCAGCAGCACCTGGACAGGGGAGGAGACCCAGTACTTC. This gives the protein CASSTWTGEETQYF.

The chain is built from TRBV6-4 and TRBJ2-3; D is possibly TRBD2 (7 bases). CDR1 and CDR2 (germline): MRHNA, SNTAGT. The CDR3 contains 17 residues. Trimming stripped 0 bases from V and 4 bases from J, with 17 bases between. This CDR3 reads CASSDSKEVGGADTQYF. The CDR3 nucleotides are TGTGCCAGCAGTGACTCGAAGGAGGTAGGGGGGGCAGATACGCAGTATTTT.

The chain links TRBV20-1 to TRBJ2-4, with D tentatively TRBD1 or TRBD2 (6 bases each). CDR3 length: 13 amino acids. Trimming removed 1 base at V and 10 bases at J, with 14 bases between. CDR1 DFQATT and CDR2 SNEGSKA come from the germline V gene (reference sequence). CDR3 in amino acids: CSARGGRERIQYF. The DNA for the CDR3 is TGCAGTGCTAGAGGGGGGCGGGAAAGGATTCAGTACTTC.

V gene TRBV9 combines with J gene TRBJ1-2, with 7 bases matching TRBD1. Germline lookup yields CDR1 SGDLS and CDR2 YYNGEE. The CDR3 has 18 residues. V lost 2 bases and J lost 1; bases outside the gene matches: 14. In DNA form, the CDR3 reads TGTGCCAGCAGCGTCAGCCCAGGGACAGCACTAGTTAACTATGGCTACACCTTC. It translates to CASSVSPGTALVNYGYTF.

The chain couples TRBV6-2 or TRBV6-3 to TRBJ1-1, with 11 bases identical to TRBD1. Germline CDR1 and CDR2: MNHEY and SVGEGT. CDR3 length: 16 residues. The ends lost 0 bases at V and 7 bases at J; junction bases unmatched: 7. This CDR3 is CASSYSRDRGRGEAFF. For the CDR3, the DNA is TGTGCCAGCAGTTACTCGCGGGACAGGGGGAGAGGTGAAGCTTTCTTT.

V is TRBV25-1 and J is TRBJ1-6; D possibly corresponds to TRBD1 (5 bases). V was cut by 2 bases and J by 8 bases, with 7 bases left in between. This CDR3 contains 13 residues. The germline V gene has CDR1 MGHDK and CDR2 SYGVNS. The CDR3 reads CASSEQGHSPLHF. CDR3 nucleotide sequence: TGTGCCAGCAGTGAACAGGGCCATTCACCCCTCCACTTT.

V usage is TRBV3-1 and J usage is TRBJ1-1; D perhaps matches TRBD1 (5 bases). Germline V gives CDR1 LGHDT, CDR2 YNNKEL (reference sequence). This CDR3 has 15 residues. Trimming removed 0 bases at V and 6 bases at J, with 14 bases between. The CDR3 bases are TGTGCCAGCAGCCAAGAAGAGCAGGGTCGGGCTGAAGCTTTCTTT. Translated: CASSQEEQGRAEAFF.

CDR3 in DNA: TGCGCCAGCAGCTTGGTCCTCGATGAGACCCAGTACTTC. Translation: CASSLVLDETQYF. This chain uses TRBV5-1 with TRBJ2-5; D is unresolved. The germline V gene encodes CDR1 SGHRS and CDR2 YFSETQ. The CDR3 consists of 13 residues. V was shortened by 0 bases and J by 5 bases, with 8 bases between the two germline ends.

The chain has TRBV12-5 and TRBJ2-7; 8 bases map to TRBD1. The trim removed 5 bases at V and 4 bases at J, leaving 7 bases unmatched. Germline V lookup: CDR1 LGHNT, CDR2 FRNRAP. This CDR3 has 14 residues. CDR3 DNA: TGTGCTAGTGGTCGGACAGGGACGAGGTACGAGCAGTACTTC. This encodes CASGRTGTRYEQYF.

The gene calls are TRBV15 and TRBJ2-2, with TRBD1 matching over 9 bases. In germline, CDR1 is LNHNV, CDR2 YYDKDF (reference sequence). J lost 3 bases, V lost 5 bases, and 4 bases had no gene match. The CDR3 extends over 15 amino acids. The CDR3 loop reads CATSRDRGYTGELFF. The CDR3 nucleotides read TGTGCCACCAGCCGTGACAGGGGGTACACCGGGGAGCTGTTTTTT.